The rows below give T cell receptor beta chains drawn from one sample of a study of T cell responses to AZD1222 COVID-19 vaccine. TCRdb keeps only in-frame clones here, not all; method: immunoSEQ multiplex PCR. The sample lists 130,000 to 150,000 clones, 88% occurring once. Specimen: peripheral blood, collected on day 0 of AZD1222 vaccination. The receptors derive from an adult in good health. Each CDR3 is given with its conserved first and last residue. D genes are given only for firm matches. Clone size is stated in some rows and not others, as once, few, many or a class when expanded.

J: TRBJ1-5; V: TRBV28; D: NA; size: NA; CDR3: CASRRVANQPQHF; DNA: TGTGCCAGCCGTCGGGTAGCCAATCAGCCCCAGCATTTT
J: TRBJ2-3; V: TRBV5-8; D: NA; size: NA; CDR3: CASSLTTAVDTQYF; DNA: TGTGCCAGCAGCTTAACGACGGCGGTGGATACGCAGTATTTT
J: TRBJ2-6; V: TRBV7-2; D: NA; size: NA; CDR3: CASSLGSSGANVLTF; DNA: TGTGCCAGCAGCTTAGGGTCATCTGGGGCCAACGTCCTGACTTTC
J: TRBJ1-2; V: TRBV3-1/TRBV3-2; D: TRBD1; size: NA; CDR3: CASSRDRRSYGYTF; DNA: TGTGCCAGCAGCCGGGACAGGAGATCCTATGGCTACACCTTC
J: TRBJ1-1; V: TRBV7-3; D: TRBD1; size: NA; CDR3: CASSPQGGVGTEAFF; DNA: TGTGCCAGCAGCCCCCAGGGGGGGGTAGGCACTGAAGCTTTCTTT
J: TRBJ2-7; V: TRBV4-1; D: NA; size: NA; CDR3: CASSQVGSKQFYEQYF; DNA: TGCGCCAGCAGCCAAGTAGGTAGTAAACAGTTCTACGAGCAGTACTTC
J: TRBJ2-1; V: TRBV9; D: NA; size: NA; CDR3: CASSVGPNNEQFF; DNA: TGTGCCAGCAGCGTAGGCCCGAACAATGAGCAGTTCTTC
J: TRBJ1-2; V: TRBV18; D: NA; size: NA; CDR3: CASSSDRYYGYTF; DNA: TGTGCCAGCTCTTCGGACCGCTACTATGGCTACACCTTC
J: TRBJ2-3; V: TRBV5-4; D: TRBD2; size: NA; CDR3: CASSLRGGEADTQYF; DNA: TGTGCCAGCAGCTTGCGGGGGGGCGAGGCAGATACGCAGTATTTT
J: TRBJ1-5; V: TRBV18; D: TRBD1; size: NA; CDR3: CASSRQGARGNQPQHF; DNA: TGTGCCAGCTCACGGCAGGGGGCAAGGGGCAATCAGCCCCAGCATTTT
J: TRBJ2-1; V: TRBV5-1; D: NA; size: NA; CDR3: CASSLYPDAHNEQFF; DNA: TGCGCCAGCAGCTTGTACCCGGACGCCCACAATGAGCAGTTCTTC
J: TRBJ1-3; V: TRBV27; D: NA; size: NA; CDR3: CASSQALGNTIYF; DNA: TGTGCCAGCAGTCAGGCTCTTGGAAACACCATATATTTT
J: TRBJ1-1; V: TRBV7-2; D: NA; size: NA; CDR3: CASSLDFANTEAFF; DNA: TGTGCCAGCAGCTTAGATTTCGCAAACACTGAAGCTTTCTTT
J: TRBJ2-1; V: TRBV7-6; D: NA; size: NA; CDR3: CASSFSGAMGYNEQFF; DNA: TGTGCCAGCAGCTTTTCAGGGGCAATGGGGTACAATGAGCAGTTCTTC
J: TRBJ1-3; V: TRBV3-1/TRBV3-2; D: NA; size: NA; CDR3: CASSQDWVALVGNTIYF; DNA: TGTGCCAGCAGCCAAGATTGGGTGGCCCTCGTGGGAAACACCATATATTTT
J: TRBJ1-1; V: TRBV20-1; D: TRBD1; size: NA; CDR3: CSASDRDRDTEAFF; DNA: TGCAGTGCTAGTGACCGGGACAGAGACACTGAAGCTTTCTTT
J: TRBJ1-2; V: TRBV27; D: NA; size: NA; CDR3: CASRSPGRDYGYTF; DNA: TGTGCCAGCAGATCCCCTGGGCGAGACTATGGCTACACCTTC
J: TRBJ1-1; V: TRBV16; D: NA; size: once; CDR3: CASTSRGMNTEAFF; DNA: TGTGCCAGCACCTCACGAGGTATGAACACTGAAGCTTTCTTT
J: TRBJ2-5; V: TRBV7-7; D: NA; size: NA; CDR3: CASSTGLQETQYF; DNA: TGTGCCAGCAGCACCGGACTCCAAGAGACCCAGTACTTC
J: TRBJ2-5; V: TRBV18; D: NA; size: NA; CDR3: CASSPGRTETQYF; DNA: TGTGCCAGCTCACCAGGCCGGACGGAGACCCAGTACTTC
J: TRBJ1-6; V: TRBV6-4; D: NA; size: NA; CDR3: CASSAGAGAANSPLHF; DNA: TGTGCCAGCAGTGCTGGGGCAGGGGCGGCTAATTCACCCCTCCACTTT
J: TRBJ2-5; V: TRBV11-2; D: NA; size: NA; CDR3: CASSLVAPRETQYF; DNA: TGTGCCAGCAGCTTAGTGGCCCCTAGGGAGACCCAGTACTTC
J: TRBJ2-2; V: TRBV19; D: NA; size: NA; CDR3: CASSPNGLRNTGELFF; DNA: TGTGCCAGTAGTCCAAACGGGCTCAGGAACACCGGGGAGCTGTTTTTT
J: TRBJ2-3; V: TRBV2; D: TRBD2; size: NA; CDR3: CASSEALISGGPRDTQYF; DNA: TGTGCCAGCAGTGAAGCGCTGATTAGCGGGGGCCCTCGGGATACGCAGTATTTT
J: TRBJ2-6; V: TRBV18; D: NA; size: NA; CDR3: CASSPPRLSGANVLTF; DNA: TGTGCCAGCTCACCACCTCGACTCTCTGGGGCCAACGTCCTGACTTTC
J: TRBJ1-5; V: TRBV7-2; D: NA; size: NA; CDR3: CASSLGIVINQPQHF; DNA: TGTGCCAGCAGCTTAGGAATAGTCATCAATCAGCCCCAGCATTTT
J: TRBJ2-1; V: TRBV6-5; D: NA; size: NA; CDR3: CASSTRGNEQFF; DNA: TGTGCCAGCAGTACCCGTGGCAACGAGCAGTTCTTC
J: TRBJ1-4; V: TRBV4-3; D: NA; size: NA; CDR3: CASRPQPTNEKLFF; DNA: TGCGCCAGCAGACCACAGCCCACTAATGAAAAACTGTTTTTT
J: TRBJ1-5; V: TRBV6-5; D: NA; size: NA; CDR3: CASSLPGRDQPQHF; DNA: TGTGCCAGCAGTTTACCTGGGCGGGATCAGCCCCAGCATTTT
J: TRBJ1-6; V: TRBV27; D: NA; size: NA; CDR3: CASSLEPGLGSPLHF; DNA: TGTGCCAGCAGTTTAGAGCCGGGGCTCGGCTCACCCCTCCACTTT
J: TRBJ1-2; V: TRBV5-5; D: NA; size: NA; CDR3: CASSDQANANYGYTF; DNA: TGTGCCAGCAGCGATCAGGCCAATGCTAACTATGGCTACACCTTC
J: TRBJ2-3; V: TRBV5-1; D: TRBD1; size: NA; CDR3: CASSVRGRADTQYF; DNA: TGCGCCAGCAGCGTCAGGGGGCGAGCGGATACGCAGTATTTT
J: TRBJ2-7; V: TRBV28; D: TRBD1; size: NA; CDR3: CASRGRQGPLGEQYF; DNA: TGTGCCAGCAGGGGGAGACAGGGTCCCCTTGGCGAGCAGTACTTC
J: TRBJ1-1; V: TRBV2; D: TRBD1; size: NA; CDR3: CASRTGGAAFF; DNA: TGTGCCAGTAGGACAGGGGGCGCAGCTTTCTTT
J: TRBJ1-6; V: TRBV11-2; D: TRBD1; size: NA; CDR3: CASSLVPGQGGSPLHF; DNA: TGTGCCAGCAGCTTAGTACCGGGACAGGGGGGATCACCCCTCCACTTT